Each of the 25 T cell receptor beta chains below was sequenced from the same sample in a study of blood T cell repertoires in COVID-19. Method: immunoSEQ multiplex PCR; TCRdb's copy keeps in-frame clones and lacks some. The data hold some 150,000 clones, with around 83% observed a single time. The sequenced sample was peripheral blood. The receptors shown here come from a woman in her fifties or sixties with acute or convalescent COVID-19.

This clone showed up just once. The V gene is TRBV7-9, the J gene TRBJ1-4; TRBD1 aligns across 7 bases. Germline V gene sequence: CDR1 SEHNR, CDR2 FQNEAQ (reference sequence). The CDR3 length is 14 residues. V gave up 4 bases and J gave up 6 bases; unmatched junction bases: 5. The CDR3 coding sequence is TGTGCCAGCAGCTCCCGGACAGGTGATGAAAAACTGTTTTTT. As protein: CASSSRTGDEKLFF.

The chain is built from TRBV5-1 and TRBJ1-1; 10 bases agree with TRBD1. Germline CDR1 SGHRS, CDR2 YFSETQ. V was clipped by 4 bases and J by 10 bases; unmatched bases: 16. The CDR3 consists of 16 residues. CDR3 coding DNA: TGCGCCAGCAGCCCCCGCGGGGGACAGGGGTCTTCGGGAGCTTTCTTT. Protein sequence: CASSPRGGQGSSGAFF.

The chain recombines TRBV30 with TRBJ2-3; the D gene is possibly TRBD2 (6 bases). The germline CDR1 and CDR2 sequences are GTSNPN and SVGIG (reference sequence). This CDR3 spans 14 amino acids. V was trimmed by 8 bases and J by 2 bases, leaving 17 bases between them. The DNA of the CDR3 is TGTGCCGGAGGGGTTCGACGGAACACAGATACGCAGTATTTT. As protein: CAGGVRRNTDTQYF.

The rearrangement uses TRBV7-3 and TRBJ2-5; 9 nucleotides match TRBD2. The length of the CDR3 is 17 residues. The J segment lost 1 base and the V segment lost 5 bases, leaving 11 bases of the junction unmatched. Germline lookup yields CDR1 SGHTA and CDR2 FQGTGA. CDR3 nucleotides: TGTGCCAGCAGCCGCGGCCTACTAGCGGGCCCCCAAGAGACCCAGTACTTC. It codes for CASSRGLLAGPQETQYF.

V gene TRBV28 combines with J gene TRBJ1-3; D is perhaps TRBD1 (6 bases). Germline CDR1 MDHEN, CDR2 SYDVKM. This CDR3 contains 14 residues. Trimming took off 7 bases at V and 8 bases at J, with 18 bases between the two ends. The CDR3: CASTTQGSGHTIYF. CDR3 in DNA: TGTGCCAGCACCACACAGGGATCGGGGCACACCATATATTTT.

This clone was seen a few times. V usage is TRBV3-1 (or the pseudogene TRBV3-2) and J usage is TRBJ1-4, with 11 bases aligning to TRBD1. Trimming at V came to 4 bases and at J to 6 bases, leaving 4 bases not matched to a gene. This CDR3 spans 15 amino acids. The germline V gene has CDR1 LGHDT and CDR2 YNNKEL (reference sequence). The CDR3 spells CASSPGTGGDEKLFF. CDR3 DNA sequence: TGTGCCAGCAGCCCCGGGACAGGGGGGGATGAAAAACTGTTTTTT.

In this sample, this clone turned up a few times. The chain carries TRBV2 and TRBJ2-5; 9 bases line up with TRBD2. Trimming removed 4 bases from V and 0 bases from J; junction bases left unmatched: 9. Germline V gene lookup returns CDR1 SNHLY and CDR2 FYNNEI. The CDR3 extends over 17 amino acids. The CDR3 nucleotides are TGTGCCAGCAGTGTGGGTCTTAGCGGGGGTAACCAAGAGACCCAGTACTTC. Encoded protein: CASSVGLSGGNQETQYF.

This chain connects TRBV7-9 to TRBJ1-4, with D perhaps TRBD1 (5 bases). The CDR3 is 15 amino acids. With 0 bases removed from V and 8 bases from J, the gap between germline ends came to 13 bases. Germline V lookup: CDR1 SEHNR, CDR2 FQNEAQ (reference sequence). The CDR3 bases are TGTGCCAGCAGCTTAGCTTTCAGGGTTGAGGAAAAACTGTTTTTT. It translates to CASSLAFRVEEKLFF.

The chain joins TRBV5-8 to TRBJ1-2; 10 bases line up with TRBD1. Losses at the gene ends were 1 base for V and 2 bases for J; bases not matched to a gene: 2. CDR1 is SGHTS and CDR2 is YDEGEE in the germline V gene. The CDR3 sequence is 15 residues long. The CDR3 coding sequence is TGTGCCAGCAGCTTGCAGGGACAGGGGAACTATGGCTACACCTTC. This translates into CASSLQGQGNYGYTF.

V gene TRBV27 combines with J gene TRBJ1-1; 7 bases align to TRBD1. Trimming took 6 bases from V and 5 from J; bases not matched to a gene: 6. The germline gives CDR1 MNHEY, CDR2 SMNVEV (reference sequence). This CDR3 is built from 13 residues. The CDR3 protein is CASRTGTATEAFF. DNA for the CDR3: TGTGCCAGCAGAACTGGGACAGCAACTGAAGCTTTCTTT.

CDR3 nucleotide sequence: TGTGCCAGCAGCGTAGCCGGGGACAGGCGAACCTACAATGAGCAGTTCTTC. Its translation: CASSVAGDRRTYNEQFF. V is TRBV9 and J is TRBJ2-1, with 8 bases lining up with TRBD1. V dropped 0 bases and J dropped 2; count of bases not matched to a gene: 7. Germline CDR1 SGDLS, CDR2 YYNGEE. The CDR3 is made up of 17 amino acids. Full variable domain (remainder filled in from reference TRBV9 and TRBJ2-1): DSGVTQTPKHLITATGQRVTLRCSPRSGDLSVYWYQQSLDQGLQFLIQYYNGEERAKGNILERFSAQQFPDLHSELNLSSLELGDSALYFCASSVAGDRRTYNEQFFGPGTRLTVL.

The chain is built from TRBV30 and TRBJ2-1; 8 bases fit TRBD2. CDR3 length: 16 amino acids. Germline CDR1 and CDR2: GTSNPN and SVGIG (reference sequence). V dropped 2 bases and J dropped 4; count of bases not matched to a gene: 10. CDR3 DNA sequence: TGTGCCTGGAGTCGGGCAGCGGGCGGGGGGTACAATGAGCAGTTCTTC. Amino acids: CAWSRAAGGGYNEQFF.

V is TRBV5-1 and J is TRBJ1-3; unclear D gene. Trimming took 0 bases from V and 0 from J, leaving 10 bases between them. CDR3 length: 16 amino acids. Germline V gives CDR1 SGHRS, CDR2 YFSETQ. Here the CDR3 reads CASSLAGRSSGNTIYF. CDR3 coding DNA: TGCGCCAGCAGCTTGGCCGGTCGTAGCTCTGGAAACACCATATATTTT.

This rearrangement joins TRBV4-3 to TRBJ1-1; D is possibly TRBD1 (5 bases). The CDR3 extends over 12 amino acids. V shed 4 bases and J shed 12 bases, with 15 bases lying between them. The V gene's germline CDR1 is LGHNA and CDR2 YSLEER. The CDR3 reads CASSRGTGETFF. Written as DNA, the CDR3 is TGCGCCAGCAGCCGCGGGACGGGTGAGACTTTCTTT.

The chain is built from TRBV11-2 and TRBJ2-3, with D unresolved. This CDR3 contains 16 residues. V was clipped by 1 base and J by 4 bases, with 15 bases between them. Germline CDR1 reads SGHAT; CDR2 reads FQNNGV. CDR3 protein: CASSLGSSRVADTQYF. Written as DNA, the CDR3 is TGTGCCAGCAGCTTAGGGTCCAGTCGGGTCGCAGATACGCAGTATTTT.

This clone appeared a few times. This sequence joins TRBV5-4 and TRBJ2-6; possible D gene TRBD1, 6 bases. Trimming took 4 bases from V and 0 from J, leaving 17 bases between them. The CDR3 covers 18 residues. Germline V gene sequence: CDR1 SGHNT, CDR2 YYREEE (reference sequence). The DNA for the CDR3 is TGTGCCAGCAGCGGCGCGGCGGACAGAATCTCTGGGGCCAACGTCCTGACTTTC. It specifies CASSGAADRISGANVLTF.

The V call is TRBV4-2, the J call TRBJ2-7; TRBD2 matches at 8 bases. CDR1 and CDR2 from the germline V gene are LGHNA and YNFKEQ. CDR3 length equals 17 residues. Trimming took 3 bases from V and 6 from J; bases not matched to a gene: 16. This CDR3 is CASSQRASSGQGREQYF. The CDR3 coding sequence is TGTGCCAGCAGCCAGAGGGCATCTAGCGGGCAGGGACGCGAGCAGTACTTC.

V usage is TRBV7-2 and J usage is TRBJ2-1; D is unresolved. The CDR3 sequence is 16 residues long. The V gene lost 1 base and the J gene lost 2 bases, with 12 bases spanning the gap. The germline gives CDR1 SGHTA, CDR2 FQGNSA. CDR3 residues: CASSLGGLLTYNEQFF. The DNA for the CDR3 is TGTGCCAGCAGCTTAGGCGGCCTCCTCACCTACAATGAGCAGTTCTTC.

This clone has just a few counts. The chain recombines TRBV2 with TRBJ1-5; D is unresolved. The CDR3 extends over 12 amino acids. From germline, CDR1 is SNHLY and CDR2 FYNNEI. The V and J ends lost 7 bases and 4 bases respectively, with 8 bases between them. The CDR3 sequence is CASTTDNQPQHF. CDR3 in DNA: TGTGCCAGCACTACAGATAATCAGCCCCAGCATTTT.

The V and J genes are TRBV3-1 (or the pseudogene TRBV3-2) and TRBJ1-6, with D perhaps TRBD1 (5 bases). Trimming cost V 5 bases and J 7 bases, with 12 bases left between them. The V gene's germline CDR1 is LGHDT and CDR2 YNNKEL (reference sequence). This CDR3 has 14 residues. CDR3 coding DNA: TGTGCCAGCAGCAGGGGAAATTCCAATTCACCCCTCCACTTT. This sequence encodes CASSRGNSNSPLHF.

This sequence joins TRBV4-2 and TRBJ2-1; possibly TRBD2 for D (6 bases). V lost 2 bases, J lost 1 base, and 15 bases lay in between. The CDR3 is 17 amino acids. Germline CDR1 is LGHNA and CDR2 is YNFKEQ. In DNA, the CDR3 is TGTGCCAGCAGCCAAACGGCGGGGCAACTATCCTACAATGAGCAGTTCTTC. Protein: CASSQTAGQLSYNEQFF.

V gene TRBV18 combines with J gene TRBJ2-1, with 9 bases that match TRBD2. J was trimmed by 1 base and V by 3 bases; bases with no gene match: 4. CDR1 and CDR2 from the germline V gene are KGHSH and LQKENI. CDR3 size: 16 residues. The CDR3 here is CASSPELAGSYNEQFF. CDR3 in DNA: TGTGCCAGCTCACCCGAGCTAGCGGGGTCCTACAATGAGCAGTTCTTC.

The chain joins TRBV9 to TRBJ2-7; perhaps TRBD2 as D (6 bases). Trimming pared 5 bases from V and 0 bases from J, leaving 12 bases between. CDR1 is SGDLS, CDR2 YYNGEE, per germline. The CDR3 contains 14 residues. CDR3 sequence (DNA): TGTGCCAGCAGTGCCGGGACTGTCTCCTACGAGCAGTACTTC. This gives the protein CASSAGTVSYEQYF.

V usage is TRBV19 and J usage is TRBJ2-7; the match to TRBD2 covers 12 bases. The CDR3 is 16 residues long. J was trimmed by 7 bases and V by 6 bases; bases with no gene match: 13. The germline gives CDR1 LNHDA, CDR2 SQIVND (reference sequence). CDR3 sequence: CASRVQTSGRVGEQYF. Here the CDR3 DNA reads TGTGCCAGTAGGGTACAGACTAGCGGGAGAGTGGGGGAGCAGTACTTC. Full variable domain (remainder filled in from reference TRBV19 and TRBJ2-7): DGGITQSPKYLFRKEGQNVTLSCEQNLNHDAMYWYRQDPGQGLRLIYYSQIVNDFQKGDIAEGYSVSREKKESFPLTVTSAQKNPTAFYLCASRVQTSGRVGEQYFGPGTRLTVT.

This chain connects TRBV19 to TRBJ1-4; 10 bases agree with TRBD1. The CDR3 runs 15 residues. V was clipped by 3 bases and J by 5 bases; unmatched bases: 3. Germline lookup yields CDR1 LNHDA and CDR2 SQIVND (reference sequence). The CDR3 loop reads CASSMTGQGNEKLFF. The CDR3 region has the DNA TGTGCCAGTAGTATGACGGGACAGGGGAATGAAAAACTGTTTTTT. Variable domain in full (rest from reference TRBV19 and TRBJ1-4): DGGITQSPKYLFRKEGQNVTLSCEQNLNHDAMYWYRQDPGQGLRLIYYSQIVNDFQKGDIAEGYSVSREKKESFPLTVTSAQKNPTAFYLCASSMTGQGNEKLFFGSGTQLSVL.